This entry concerns a single T cell receptor beta chain. Its antigen is still unknown. Profiled with immunoSEQ multiplex PCR; TCRdb holds only in-frame clones, not every one. The data hold 130,000 to 150,000 clones, with 85% to 95% observed a single time. The data belong to a study of T cell responses to AZD1222 COVID-19 vaccine. General study results and limits: Reportedly, nearly half of unique spike TCRs recognized epitopes outside B.1.351/B.1.1.7 mutations. Clonal diversity may have been underestimated, and the donors were mostly white British, with more females than males. CD4 TCRs associated with vaccination spanned spike, dominating at 160-218 and 743-854. Two doses of AZD1222 preceded a rise in Spike-specific TCR breadth and depth.

V lost 0 bases and J lost 0, with 7 bases in between. The CDR3 extends over 14 amino acids. Germline CDR1 reads SGDLS; CDR2 reads YYNGEE. The V and J genes are TRBV9 and TRBJ2-7; D is uncertain. The sample here was peripheral blood, taken after recovery from COVID-19. The receptor comes from an adult who had recovered from COVID-19. CDR3 in amino acids: CASSVGRSSYEQYF. DNA for the CDR3: TGTGCCAGCAGCGTAGGTAGGAGCTCCTACGAGCAGTACTTC.